This passage covers 4 T cell receptor beta chains from one sample sequenced in a study of blood T cell repertoires in COVID-19. TCRdb keeps only in-frame clones here, not all; method: immunoSEQ multiplex PCR. Here the sample spans about 46,000 clones, 70% to 90% being singletons. Sequencing used peripheral blood. These receptors came from a human donor in a cohort sampled during active COVID-19. The donor label of this sample is uncertain.

This clone was observed many times. This chain joins TRBV4-2 and TRBJ2-7; perhaps TRBD2 as D (6 bases). The CDR3 sequence is 15 residues long. With 0 bases removed from V and 4 bases from J, the gap between germline ends came to 13 bases. Germline loops: CDR1 LGHNA, CDR2 YNFKEQ. The CDR3 region is CASSQDPREIYEQYF. The CDR3 bases are TGTGCCAGCAGCCAAGATCCCCGGGAGATATACGAGCAGTACTTC.

The chain joins TRBV10-3 to TRBJ2-1; 15 bases line up with TRBD2. CDR1 and CDR2 from the germline V gene are ENHRY and SYGVKD. The CDR3 is made up of 18 amino acids. With V trimmed by 7 bases and J by 4 bases, 11 bases remained unmatched. As DNA, the CDR3 is TGTGCCATCACGGAGCGGGGACTAGCGGGGGGAGCATACAATGAGCAGTTCTTC. This translates into CAITERGLAGGAYNEQFF.

The chain recombines TRBV24-1 with TRBJ2-7; D is perhaps TRBD2 (6 bases). V lost 9 bases to trimming and J lost 0 bases, with 11 bases between them. The CDR3 extends over 13 amino acids. CDR1 KGHDR and CDR2 SFDVKD come from the germline V gene. The chain's CDR3 is CATRDSRSYEQYF. The CDR3 DNA sequence: TGTGCCACCCGGGACTCTCGCTCCTACGAGCAGTACTTC.

V usage is TRBV6-1 and J usage is TRBJ2-4, with a tentative D call TRBD2 (6 bases). V was trimmed by 0 bases and J by 0 bases, leaving 12 bases between them. There are 17 residues in the CDR3. CDR1 MNHNS and CDR2 SASEGT come from the germline V gene. CDR3 in DNA: TGTGCCAGCAGTGAAGCGCTGGTGGGGGGAGCCAAAAACATTCAGTACTTC. It translates to CASSEALVGGAKNIQYF.